This T cell receptor beta chain appears in the sequencing data of a study of OX40 agonist ivuxolimab in advanced cancers. Study details: The treatment was a fully human IgG2 OX40 agonist, ivuxolimab.

As to this clone: As yet, its antigen is unknown.

Produced via immunoSEQ multiplex PCR; TCRdb's table is partial and in-frame only. Of 12,000 or so clones listed, 84% are singletons. Notes on the study in general: At 0.1 to 3.0 mg/kg, CD4+ and CD8+ blood T cells expanded clonally by week 6. Relative to CD4+ cells, CD8+ T cells on average had more expanded clones.

Trimming took 0 bases from V and 3 from J, leaving 8 bases between them. CDR1 is MGHRA, CDR2 YSYEKL, per germline. The CDR3 loop spans 15 amino acids. This rearrangement joins TRBV4-1 to TRBJ1-4; D may be TRBD1 (5 bases). The origin of this receptor is an adult with an advanced solid tumor such as melanoma, head and neck, liver or kidney cancer. The input for sequencing was CD4+ or CD8+ T cells sorted from blood, taken in a trial of the OX40 agonist ivuxolimab. The CDR3 region has the DNA TGCGCCAGCAGCCAAGAGAGGGGATCTAATGAAAAACTGTTTTTT. Residues: CASSQERGSNEKLFF.